This T cell receptor (beta chain) was sequenced for a study of T cell changes during pregnancy in multiple sclerosis. The length of the CDR3 is 14 residues. Germline CDR1 reads MNHEY; CDR2 reads SMNVEV (reference sequence). J gave up 5 bases and V 5 bases, and 7 bases lay outside the gene matches. Method: immunoSEQ multiplex PCR; TCRdb's copy keeps in-frame clones and lacks some. The sample consists of around 35,000 clones, just over 90% of them appearing once. The TCR sequence derives from a female donor with multiple sclerosis, enrolled in a pregnancy study. The chain links TRBV27 to TRBJ2-7; 9 nucleotides line up with TRBD1. The sequencing used CD8+ T cells from peripheral blood mononuclear cells, collected before pregnancy. In nucleotides, the CDR3 is TGTGCCAGCAGTACCGGGACAGGGCGACACGAGCAGTACTTC. This sequence encodes CASSTGTGRHEQYF.